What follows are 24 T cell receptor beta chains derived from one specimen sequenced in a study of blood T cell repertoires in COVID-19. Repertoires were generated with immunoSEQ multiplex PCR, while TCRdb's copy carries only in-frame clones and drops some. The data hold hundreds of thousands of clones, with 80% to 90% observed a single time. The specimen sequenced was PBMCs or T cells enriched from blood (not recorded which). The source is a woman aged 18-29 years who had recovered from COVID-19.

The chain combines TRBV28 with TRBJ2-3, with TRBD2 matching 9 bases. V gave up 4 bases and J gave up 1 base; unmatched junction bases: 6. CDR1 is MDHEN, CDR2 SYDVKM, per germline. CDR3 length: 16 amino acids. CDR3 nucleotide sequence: TGTGCCAGCAGTTCACGACGGACTAGCGGCACAGATACGCAGTATTTT. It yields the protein CASSSRRTSGTDTQYF.

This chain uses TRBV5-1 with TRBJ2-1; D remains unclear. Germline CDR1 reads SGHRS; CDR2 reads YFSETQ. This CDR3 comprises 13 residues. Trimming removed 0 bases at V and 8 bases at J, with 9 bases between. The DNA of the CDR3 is TGCGCCAGCAGCTTGGTGGGCCCTGATGAGCAGTTCTTC. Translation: CASSLVGPDEQFF.

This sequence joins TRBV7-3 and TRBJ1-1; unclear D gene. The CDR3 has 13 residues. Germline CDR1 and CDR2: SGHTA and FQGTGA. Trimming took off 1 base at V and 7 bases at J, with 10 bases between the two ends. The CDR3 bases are TGTGCCAGCAGCTTAAGCGCAGGCCTTGAAGCTTTCTTT. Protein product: CASSLSAGLEAFF.

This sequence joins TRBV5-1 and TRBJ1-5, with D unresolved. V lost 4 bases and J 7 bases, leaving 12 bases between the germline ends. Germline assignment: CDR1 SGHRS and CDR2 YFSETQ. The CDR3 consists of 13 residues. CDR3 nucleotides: TGCGCCAGCAGCGACGGGTTGGAGCAGCCCCAGCATTTT. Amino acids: CASSDGLEQPQHF.

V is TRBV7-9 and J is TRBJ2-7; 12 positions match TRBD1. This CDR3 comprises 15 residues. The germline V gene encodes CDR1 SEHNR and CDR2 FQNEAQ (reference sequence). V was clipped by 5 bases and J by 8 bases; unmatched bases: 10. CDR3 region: CASSRTGTGGFQQYF. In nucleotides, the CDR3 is TGTGCCAGCAGCCGCACCGGGACAGGGGGCTTTCAGCAGTACTTC.

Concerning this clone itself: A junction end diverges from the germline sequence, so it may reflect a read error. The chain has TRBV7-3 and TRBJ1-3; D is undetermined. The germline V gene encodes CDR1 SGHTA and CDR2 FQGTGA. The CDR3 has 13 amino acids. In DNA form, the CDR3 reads TGTGCCAGCAGCTTAGGGCCTGGGAACACCATATATTTT. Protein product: CASSLGPGNTIYF.

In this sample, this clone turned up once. CDR3 sequence (DNA): TGTGCCAGCAGCTACCGACACGTCACAGATACGCAGTATTTT. It encodes CASSYRHVTDTQYF. This sequence joins TRBV5-4 and TRBJ2-3; no clear D. Germline V gives CDR1 SGHNT, CDR2 YYREEE (reference sequence). This CDR3 comprises 14 residues. Trimming pared 3 bases from V and 2 bases from J, leaving 10 bases between.

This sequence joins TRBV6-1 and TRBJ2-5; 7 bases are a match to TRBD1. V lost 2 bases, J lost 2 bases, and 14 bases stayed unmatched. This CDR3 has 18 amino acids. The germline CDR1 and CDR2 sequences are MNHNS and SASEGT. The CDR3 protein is CASSEFRAGGPIQETQYF. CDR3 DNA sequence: TGTGCCAGCAGTGAATTTAGGGCAGGGGGTCCGATACAAGAGACCCAGTACTTC.

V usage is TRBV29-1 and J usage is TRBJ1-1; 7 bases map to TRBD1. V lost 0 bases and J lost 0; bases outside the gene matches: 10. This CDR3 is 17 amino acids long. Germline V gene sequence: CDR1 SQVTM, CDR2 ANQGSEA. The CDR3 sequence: CSVEDTRDSSLNTEAFF. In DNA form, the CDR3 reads TGCAGCGTTGAAGATACCCGGGACAGCTCATTGAACACTGAAGCTTTCTTT.

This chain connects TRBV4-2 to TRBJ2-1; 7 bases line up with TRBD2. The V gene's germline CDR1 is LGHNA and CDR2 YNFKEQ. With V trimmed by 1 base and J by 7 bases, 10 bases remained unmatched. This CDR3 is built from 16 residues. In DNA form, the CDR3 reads TGTGCCAGCAGCCAAGGTGCCCGGGAAGCGGGGAATGAGCAGTTCTTC. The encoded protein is CASSQGAREAGNEQFF.

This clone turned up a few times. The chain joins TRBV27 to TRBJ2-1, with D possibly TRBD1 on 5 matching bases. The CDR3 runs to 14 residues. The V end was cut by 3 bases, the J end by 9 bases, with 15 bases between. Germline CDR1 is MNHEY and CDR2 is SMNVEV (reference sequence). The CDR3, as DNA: TGTGCCAGCAGTTTCAGGGATCGTCTGGGTGAGCAGTTCTTC. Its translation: CASSFRDRLGEQFF.

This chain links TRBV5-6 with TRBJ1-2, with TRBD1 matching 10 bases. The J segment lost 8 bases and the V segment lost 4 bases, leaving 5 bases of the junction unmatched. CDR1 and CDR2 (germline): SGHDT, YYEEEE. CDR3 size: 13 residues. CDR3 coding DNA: TGTGCCAGCAGCCAGGGACAGGGGACCGGCTACACCTTC. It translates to CASSQGQGTGYTF. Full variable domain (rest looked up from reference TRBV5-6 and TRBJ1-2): DAGVTQSPTHLIKTRGQQVTLRCSPKSGHDTVSWYQQALGQGPQFIFQYYEEEERQRGNFPDRFSGHQFPNYSSELNVNALLLGDSALYLCASSQGQGTGYTFGSGTRLTVV.

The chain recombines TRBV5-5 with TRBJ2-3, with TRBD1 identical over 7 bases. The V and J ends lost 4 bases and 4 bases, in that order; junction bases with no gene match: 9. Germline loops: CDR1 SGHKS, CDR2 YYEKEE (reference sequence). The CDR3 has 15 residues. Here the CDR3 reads CASSRGSQGADTQYF. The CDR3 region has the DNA TGTGCCAGCAGCCGCGGGTCCCAGGGGGCAGATACGCAGTATTTT. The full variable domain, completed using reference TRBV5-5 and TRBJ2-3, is DAGVTQSPTHLIKTRGQQVTLRCSPISGHKSVSWYQQVLGQGPQFIFQYYEKEERGRGNFPDRFSARQFPNYSSELNVNALLLGDSALYLCASSRGSQGADTQYFGPGTRLTVL.

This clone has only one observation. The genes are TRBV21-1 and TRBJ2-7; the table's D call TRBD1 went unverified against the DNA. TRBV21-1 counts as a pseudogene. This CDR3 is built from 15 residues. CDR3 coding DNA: TGTGCCAGCAGCATTCGGGACAGGGATTCCTACGAGCAGTACTTC. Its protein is CASSIRDRDSYEQYF.

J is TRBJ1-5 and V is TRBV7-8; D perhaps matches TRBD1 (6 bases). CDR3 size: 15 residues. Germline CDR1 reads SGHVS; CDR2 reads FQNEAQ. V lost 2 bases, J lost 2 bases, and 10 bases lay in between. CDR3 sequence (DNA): TGTGCCAGCAGCTTAACAGGGTTGGGCAATCAGCCCCAGCATTTT. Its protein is CASSLTGLGNQPQHF.

CDR3 nucleotide sequence: TGCGCCAGCAGCCCCGGAGGGGGCTTTGGCACTGAAGCTTTCTTT. It yields the protein CASSPGGGFGTEAFF. This chain connects TRBV4-1 to TRBJ1-1, with 7 bases lining up with TRBD1. After removal of 4 bases from V and 4 bases from J, the junction contained 9 bases not matched to a gene. Germline V CDR1 and CDR2: MGHRA, YSYEKL. CDR3 length: 15 amino acids.

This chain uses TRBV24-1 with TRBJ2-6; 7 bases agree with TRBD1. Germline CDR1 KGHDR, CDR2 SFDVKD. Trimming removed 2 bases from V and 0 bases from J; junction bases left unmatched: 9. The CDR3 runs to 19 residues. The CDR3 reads CATSDSGTDLRSGANVLTF. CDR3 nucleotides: TGTGCCACCAGTGATTCCGGGACAGACCTGCGCTCTGGGGCCAACGTCCTGACTTTC.

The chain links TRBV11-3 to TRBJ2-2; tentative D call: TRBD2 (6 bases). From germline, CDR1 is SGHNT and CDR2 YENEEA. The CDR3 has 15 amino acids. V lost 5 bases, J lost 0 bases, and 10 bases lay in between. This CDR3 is CASSPGEANTGELFF. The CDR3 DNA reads TGTGCCAGCAGCCCCGGGGAGGCGAACACCGGGGAGCTGTTTTTT.

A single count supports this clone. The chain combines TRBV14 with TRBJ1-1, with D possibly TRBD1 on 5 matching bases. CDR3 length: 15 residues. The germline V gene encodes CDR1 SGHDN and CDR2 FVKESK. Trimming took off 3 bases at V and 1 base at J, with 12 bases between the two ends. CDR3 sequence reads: CASSHFRVGNTEAFF. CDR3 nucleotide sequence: TGTGCCAGCAGCCATTTCAGGGTTGGGAACACTGAAGCTTTCTTT.

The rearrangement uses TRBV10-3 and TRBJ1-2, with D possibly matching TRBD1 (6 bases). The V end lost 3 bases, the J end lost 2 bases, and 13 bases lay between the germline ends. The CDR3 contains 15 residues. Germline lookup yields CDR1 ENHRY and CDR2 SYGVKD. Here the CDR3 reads CAISDGQGLNYGYTF. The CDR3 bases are TGTGCCATCAGTGACGGGCAGGGGCTAAACTATGGCTACACCTTC.

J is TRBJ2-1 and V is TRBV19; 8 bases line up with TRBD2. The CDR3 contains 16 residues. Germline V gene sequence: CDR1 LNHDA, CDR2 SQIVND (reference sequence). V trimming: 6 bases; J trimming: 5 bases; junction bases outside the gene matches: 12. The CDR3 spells CASRTLLAGTNNEQFF. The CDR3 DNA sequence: TGTGCCAGTAGAACACTCCTAGCGGGCACGAACAATGAGCAGTTCTTC.

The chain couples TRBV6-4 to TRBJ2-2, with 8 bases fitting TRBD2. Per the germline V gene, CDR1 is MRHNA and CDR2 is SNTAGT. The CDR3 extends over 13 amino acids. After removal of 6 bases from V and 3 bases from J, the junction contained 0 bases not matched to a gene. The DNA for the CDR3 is TGTGCCAGCAGCGGGGGGGACACCGGGGAGCTGTTTTTT. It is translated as CASSGGDTGELFF.

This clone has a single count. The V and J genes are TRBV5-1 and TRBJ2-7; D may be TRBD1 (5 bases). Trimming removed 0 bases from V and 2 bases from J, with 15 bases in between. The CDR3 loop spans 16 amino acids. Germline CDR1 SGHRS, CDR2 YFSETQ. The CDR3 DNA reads TGCGCCAGCAGCTTGGGACAGTCAGGGTTAACCTACGAGCAGTACTTC. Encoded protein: CASSLGQSGLTYEQYF.

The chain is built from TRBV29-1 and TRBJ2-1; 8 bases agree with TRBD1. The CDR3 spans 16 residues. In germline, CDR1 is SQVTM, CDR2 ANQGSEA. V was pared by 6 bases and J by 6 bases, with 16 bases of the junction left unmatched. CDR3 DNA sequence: TGCAGCGTGGGACCAGGGGGCCGACCCTTTCCCAATGAGCAGTTCTTC. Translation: CSVGPGGRPFPNEQFF.